This paragraph reports one T cell receptor (beta chain). The CDR3 is 13 amino acids. Trimming left V 4 bases short and J 5 bases short, with 11 bases between. Germline V gene lookup returns CDR1 SGHDN and CDR2 FVKESK. The data derive from a study of blood T cell repertoires in COVID-19. Original processing methods: Amplified reference gene primers provided the basis for estimating nucleated cell counts. TCRdb keeps only in-frame clones here, not all; method: immunoSEQ multiplex PCR. V and J calls and clone size are given by that table; D and trimming were obtained from the DNA. Among 370,000 or so clones listed, 81% were seen once.

The V and J genes are TRBV14 and TRBJ1-2; D uncertain. The clonotype originates from a human donor with acute or convalescent COVID-19. The donor label of this sample is uncertain. Sequenced material: peripheral blood. CDR3 in amino acids: CASSLGVYYGYTF. The CDR3 coding sequence is TGTGCCAGCAGCCTCGGGGTGTATTATGGCTACACCTTC.